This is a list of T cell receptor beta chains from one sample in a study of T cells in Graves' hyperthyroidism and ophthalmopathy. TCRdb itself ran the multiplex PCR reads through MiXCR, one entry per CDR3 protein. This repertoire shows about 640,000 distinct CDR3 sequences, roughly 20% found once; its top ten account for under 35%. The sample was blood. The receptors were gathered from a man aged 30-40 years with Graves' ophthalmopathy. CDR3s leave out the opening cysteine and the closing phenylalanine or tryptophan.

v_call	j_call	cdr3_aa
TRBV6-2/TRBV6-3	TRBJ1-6	ASSYSGYSPLH
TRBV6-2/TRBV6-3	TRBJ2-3	ASKMAGTDTQY
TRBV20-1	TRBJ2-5	SASAGDGETQY
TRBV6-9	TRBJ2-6	ASINRGRSGANVLT
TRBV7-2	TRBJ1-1	ASSLRVAEAF
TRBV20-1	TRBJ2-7	SASGTSGNRYEQY
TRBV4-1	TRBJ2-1	ASSQDIGTPHSEQF
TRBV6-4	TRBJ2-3	ASSVTGTSGTDTQY
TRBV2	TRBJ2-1	ASSGSREGRDNERF
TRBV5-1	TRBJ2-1	ASSLVGFDEQL
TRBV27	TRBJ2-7	ASSPVDSYEQY
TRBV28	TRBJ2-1	ASSAGTPQNEQF